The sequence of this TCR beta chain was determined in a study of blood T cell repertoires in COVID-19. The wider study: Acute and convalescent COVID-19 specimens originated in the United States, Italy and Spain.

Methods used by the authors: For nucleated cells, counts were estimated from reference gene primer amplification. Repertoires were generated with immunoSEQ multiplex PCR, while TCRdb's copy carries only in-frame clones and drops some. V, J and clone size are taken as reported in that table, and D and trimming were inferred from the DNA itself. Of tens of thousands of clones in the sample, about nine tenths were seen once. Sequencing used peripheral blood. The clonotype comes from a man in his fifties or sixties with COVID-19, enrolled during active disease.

CDR3 DNA: TGTGCCAGCAGCGCGGACAGGGGGTATGAAAAACTGTTTTTT. Translated, it gives CASSADRGYEKLFF. V gene TRBV7-9 combines with J gene TRBJ1-4; 10 bases are shared with TRBD1. The germline V gene encodes CDR1 SEHNR and CDR2 FQNEAQ (reference sequence). Trimming at V came to 5 bases and at J to 6 bases, leaving 3 bases not matched to a gene. The length of the CDR3 is 14 residues.